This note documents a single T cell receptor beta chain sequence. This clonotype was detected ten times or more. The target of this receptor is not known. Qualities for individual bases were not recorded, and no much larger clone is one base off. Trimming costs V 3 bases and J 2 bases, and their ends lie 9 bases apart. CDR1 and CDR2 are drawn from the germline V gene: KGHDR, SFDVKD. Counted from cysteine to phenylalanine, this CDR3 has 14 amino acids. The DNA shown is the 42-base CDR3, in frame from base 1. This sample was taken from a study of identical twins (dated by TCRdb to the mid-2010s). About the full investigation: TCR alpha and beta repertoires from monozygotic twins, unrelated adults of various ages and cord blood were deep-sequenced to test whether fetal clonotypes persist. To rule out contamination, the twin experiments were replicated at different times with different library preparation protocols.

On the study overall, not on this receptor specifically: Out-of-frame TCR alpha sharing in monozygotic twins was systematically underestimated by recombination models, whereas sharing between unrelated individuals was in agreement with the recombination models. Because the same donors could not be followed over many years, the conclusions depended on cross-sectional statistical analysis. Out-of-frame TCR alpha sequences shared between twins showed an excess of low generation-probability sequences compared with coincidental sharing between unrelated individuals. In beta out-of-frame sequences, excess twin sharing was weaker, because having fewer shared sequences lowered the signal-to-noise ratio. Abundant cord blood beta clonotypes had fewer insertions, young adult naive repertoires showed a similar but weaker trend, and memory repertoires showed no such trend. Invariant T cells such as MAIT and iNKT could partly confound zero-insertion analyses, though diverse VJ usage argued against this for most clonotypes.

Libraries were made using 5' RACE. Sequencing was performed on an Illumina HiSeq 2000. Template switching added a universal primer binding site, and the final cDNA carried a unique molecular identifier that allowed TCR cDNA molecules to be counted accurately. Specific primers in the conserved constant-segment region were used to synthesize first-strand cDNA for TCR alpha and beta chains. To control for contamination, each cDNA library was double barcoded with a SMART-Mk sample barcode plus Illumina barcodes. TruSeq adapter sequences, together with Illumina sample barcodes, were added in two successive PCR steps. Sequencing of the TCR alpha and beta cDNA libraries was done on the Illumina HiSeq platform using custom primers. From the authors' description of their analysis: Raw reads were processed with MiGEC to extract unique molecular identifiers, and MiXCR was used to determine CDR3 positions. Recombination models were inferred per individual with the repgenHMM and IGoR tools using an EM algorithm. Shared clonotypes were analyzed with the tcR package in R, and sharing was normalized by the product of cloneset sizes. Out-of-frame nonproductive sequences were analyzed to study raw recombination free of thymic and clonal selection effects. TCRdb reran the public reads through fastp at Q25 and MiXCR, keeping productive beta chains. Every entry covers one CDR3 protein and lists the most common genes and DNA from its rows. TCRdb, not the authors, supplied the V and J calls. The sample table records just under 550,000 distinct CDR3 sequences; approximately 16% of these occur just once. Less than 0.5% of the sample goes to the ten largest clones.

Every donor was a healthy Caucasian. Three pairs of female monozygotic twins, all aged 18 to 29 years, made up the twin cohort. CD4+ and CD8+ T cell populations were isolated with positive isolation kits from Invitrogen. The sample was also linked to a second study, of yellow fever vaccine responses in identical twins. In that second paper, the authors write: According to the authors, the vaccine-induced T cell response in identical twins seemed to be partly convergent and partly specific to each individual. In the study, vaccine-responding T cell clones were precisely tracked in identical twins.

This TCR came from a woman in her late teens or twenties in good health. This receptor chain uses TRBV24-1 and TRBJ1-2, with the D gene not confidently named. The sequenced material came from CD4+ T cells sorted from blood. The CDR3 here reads CATSDRELNYGYTF. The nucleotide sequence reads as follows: TGTGCCACCAGTGATCGGGAACTCAACTATGGCTACACCTTC.